This paragraph covers one T cell receptor beta chain sequence. Study processing details: Amplified reference gene primers provided the basis for estimating nucleated cell counts. Here immunoSEQ multiplex PCR was the method, and the copy in TCRdb shows in-frame clones only, minus some. The V and J calls and clone size were taken over from that table, and D and trimming were inferred from the DNA. Of roughly 250,000 clones in the sample, more than 65% were seen once. Trimming removed 1 base at V and 3 bases at J, with 9 bases between. The CDR3 extends over 14 amino acids. The germline CDR1 and CDR2 sequences are LGHDT and YNNKEL (reference sequence). The entry originates in a study of blood T cell repertoires in COVID-19. In the study overall: Material from acute and convalescent COVID-19 was sourced from the United States, Italy and Spain. T cells, B-cell-depleted T cells, or PBMCs provided the cDNA or gDNA that served as material.

The sequence was collected from a woman aged 40 to 50 with active or convalescent COVID-19. The sample comprised peripheral blood. The chain uses TRBV3-1 (or the pseudogene TRBV3-2) and TRBJ2-5; D not certain. The CDR3 DNA reads as TGTGCCAGCAGCCAAGTTGAACCTAAAGAGACCCAGTACTTC. It codes for CASSQVEPKETQYF.